This entry lists 4 T cell receptor beta chains sequenced from one sample in a study of blood T cells in healthy people across ages. Then a second PCR, running about 6 to 11 cycles, was carried out with a sample-barcoded 5' primer and a J-beta primer mix. TCRdb re-derived calls from the 5' RACE reads in MiXCR, one entry per CDR3 protein. The data show about 680,000 distinct CDR3 sequences, approximately 50% seen once. The source material was blood. These receptors all stem from a woman aged 60-70 years in good health.

This clonotype was counted a few times. The CDR3 DNA sequence: TGTGCCAGCAGCGTAGCTAAGAGACTAGCGGGAGAAAATGAGCAGTTCTTC. Translation gives CASSVAKRLAGENEQFF. V gene TRBV9 combines with J gene TRBJ2-1; TRBD2 matches 12 bases. This CDR3 region has 17 residues. V shed 0 bases, J shed 7 bases, and the junction held 8 bases outside the gene matches. Germline-derived CDR1 and CDR2 are SGDLS and YYNGEE.

This clonotype was detected a few times. The chain carries TRBV2 and TRBJ2-7; D is unclear. Looked up from germline, CDR1 is SNHLY and CDR2 is FYNNEI. The CDR3 runs to 12 residues. Trimming pared 6 bases from V and 2 bases from J, leaving 8 bases between. The CDR3 reads CASRPNPYEQYF. The DNA of the CDR3 is TGTGCCAGCAGGCCCAACCCCTACGAGCAGTACTTC.

This chain uses TRBV7-8 with TRBJ2-7; D remains ambiguous. Trimming removed 3 bases from V and 0 bases from J, with 9 bases in between. Germline assignment: CDR1 SGHVS and CDR2 FQNEAQ. The CDR3 consists of 14 residues. CDR3 sequence (DNA): TGTGCCAGCAGCTTGGCAGCAAACTCCTACGAGCAGTACTTC. This translates into CASSLAANSYEQYF.

The rearrangement uses TRBV28 and TRBJ2-7; 13 bases align to TRBD2. V lost 6 bases and J lost 3; bases outside the gene matches: 5. Germline lookup yields CDR1 MDHEN and CDR2 SYDVKM. The CDR3 has 15 residues. The CDR3 DNA sequence: TGTGCCAGCAGGGGGGGACTAGCGGGGTTCTACGAGCAGTACTTC. Amino acids: CASRGGLAGFYEQYF.